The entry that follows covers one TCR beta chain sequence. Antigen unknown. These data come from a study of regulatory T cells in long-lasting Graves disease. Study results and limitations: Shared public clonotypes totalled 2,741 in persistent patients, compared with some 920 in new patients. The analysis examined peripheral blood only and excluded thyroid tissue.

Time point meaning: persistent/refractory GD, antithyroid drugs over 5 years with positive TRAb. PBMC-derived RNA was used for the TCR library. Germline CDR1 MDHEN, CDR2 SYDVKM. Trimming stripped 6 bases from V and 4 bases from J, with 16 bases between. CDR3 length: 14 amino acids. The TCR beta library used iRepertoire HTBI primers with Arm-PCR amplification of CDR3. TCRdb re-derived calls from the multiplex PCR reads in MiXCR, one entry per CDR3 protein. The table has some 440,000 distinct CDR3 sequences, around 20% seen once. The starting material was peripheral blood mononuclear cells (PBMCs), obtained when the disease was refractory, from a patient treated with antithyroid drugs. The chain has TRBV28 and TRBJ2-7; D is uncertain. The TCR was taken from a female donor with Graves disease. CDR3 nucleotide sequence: TGTGCCAGCAGCCTCGTTAATAGCTTGTACGAGCAGTACTTC. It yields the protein CASSLVNSLYEQYF.